This TCR beta chain was captured in a study of human T cells and chemical hapten exposure. Study background: Weekly scalp doses of diphenylcyclopropenone were given to patients during the approximately 25-week study. Study outcomes and limitations: TCRs at high frequency, those above 1 in 1000, did not change with DPC sensitization.

This clonotype appeared many times. No antigen is known for it. Time point specified: patch test 1, 2 weeks after DPC sensitization. Treatment defined: therapeutic diphenylcyclopropenone sensitization with weekly scalp DPC. What the library attached to individual cDNA molecules were unique molecular identifiers. Each CDR3 protein gets one entry after TCRdb re-called the RACE reads with MiXCR. The data show tens of thousands of distinct CDR3 sequences, with roughly 10% seen just once and about 4% held by the top ten. Germline-derived CDR1 and CDR2 are DFQATT and SNEGSKA (reference sequence). The CDR3 covers 14 residues. V shed 5 bases and J shed 4 bases, with 14 bases lying between them.

Material: whole blood, obtained in connection with sensitization to the hapten diphenylcyclopropenone (DPC). The TCR originated in a woman aged 45-59 years with alopecia areata. Some clones in this sample may be carry-over from other donors' samples. The genes are TRBV20-1 and TRBJ2-2, with D possibly being TRBD2 (6 bases). The CDR3 sequence is CSAFRDSFTGELFF. CDR3 nucleotide sequence: TGCAGTGCTTTCCGGGACTCGTTCACCGGGGAGCTGTTTTTT.